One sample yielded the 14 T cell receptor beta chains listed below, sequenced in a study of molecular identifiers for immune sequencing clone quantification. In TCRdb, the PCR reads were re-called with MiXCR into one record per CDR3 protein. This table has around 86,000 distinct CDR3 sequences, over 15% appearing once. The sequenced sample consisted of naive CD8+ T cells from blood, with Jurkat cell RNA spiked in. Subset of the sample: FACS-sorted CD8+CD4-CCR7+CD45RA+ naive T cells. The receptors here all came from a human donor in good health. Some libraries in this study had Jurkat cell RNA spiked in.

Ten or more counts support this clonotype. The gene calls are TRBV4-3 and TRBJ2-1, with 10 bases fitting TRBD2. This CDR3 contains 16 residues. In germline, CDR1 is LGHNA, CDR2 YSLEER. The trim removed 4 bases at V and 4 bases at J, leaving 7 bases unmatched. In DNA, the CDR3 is TGCGCCAGCAGCCGTGGTAGGACTAGCGGTTACAATGAGCAGTTCTTC. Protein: CASSRGRTSGYNEQFF.

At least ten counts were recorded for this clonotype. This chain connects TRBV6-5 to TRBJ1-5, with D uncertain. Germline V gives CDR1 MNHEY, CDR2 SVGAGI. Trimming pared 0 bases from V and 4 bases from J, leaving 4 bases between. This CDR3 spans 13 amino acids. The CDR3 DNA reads TGTGCCAGCAGTTACTCGTGGAATCAGCCCCAGCATTTT. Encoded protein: CASSYSWNQPQHF.

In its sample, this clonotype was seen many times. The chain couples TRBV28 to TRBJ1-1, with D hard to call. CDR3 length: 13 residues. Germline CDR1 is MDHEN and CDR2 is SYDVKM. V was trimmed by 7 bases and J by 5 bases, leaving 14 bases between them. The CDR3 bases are TGTGCCAGCACCGGACCAGGTTGGACTGAAGCTTTCTTT. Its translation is CASTGPGWTEAFF.

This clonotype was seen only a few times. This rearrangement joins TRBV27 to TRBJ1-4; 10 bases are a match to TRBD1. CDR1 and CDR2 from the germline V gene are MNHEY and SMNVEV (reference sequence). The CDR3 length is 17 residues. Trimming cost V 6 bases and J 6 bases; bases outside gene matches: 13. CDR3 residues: CASSTRTGGSSDEKLFF. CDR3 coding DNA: TGTGCCAGCAGCACTAGGACAGGGGGATCGAGTGATGAAAAACTGTTTTTT. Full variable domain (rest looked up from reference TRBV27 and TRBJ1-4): EAQVTQNPRYLITVTGKKLTVTCSQNMNHEYMSWYRQDPGLGLRQIYYSMNVEVTDKGDVPEGYKVSRKEKRNFPLILESPSPNQTSLYFCASSTRTGGSSDEKLFFGSGTQLSVL.

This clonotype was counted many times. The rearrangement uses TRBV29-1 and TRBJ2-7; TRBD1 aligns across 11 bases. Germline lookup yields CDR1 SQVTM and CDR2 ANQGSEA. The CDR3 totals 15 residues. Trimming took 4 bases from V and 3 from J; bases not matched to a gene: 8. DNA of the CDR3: TGCAGCGTTGGTTCTCGGACAGGGGGCCTCTACGAGCAGTACTTC. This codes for CSVGSRTGGLYEQYF.

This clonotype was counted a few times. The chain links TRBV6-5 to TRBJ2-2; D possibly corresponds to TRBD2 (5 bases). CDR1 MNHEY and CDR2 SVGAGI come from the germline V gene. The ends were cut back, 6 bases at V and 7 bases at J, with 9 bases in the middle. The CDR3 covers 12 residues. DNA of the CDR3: TGTGCCAGCAGCCCCGAGGGCGGGGAGCTGTTTTTT. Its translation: CASSPEGGELFF.

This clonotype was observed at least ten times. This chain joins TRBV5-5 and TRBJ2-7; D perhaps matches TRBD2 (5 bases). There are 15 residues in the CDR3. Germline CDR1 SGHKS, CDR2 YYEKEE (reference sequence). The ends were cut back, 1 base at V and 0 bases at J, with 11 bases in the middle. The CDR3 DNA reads TGTGCCAGCAGCTTGTTTGCGGGCAGCTCCTACGAGCAGTACTTC. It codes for CASSLFAGSSYEQYF.

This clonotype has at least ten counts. The CDR3 loop reads CASSISGGTDTQYF. DNA for the CDR3: TGTGCCAGCAGTATAAGCGGCGGCACAGATACGCAGTATTTT. This chain connects TRBV12-3 or TRBV12-4 to TRBJ2-3; weak D call: TRBD2 (5 bases). The V gene lost 5 bases and the J gene lost 1 base, with 10 bases spanning the gap. The CDR3 is made up of 14 amino acids.

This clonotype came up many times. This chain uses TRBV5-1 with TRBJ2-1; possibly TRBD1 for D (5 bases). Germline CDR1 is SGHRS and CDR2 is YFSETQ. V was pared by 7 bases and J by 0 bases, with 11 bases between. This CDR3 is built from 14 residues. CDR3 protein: CASETESSYNEQFF. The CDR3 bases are TGCGCCAGCGAGACAGAAAGCTCCTACAATGAGCAGTTCTTC.

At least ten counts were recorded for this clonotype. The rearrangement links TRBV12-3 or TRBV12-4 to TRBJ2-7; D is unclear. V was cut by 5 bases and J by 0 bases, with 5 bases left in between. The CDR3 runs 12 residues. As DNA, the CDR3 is TGTGCCAGCAGTGTAAGCTCCTACGAGCAGTACTTC. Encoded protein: CASSVSSYEQYF.

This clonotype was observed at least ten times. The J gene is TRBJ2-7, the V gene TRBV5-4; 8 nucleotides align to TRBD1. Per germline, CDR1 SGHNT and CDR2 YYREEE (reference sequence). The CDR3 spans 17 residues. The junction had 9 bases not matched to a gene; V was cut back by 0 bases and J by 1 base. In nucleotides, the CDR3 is TGTGCCAGCAGCTTGGTGGCAGGGGGCCTAAGATCCTACGAGCAGTACTTC. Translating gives CASSLVAGGLRSYEQYF.

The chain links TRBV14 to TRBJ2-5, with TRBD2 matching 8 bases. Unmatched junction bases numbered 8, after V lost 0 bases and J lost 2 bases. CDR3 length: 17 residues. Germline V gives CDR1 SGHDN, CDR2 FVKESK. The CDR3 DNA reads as TGTGCCAGCAGCCAAGATGGAACTAGCGGTCTACAAGAGACCCAGTACTTC. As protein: CASSQDGTSGLQETQYF.

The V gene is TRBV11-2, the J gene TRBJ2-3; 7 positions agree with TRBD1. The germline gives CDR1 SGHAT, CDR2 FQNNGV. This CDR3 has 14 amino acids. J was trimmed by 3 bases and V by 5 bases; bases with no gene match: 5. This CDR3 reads CASSRTGVTDTQYF. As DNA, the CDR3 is TGTGCCAGCAGCCGTACAGGGGTGACAGATACGCAGTATTTT.

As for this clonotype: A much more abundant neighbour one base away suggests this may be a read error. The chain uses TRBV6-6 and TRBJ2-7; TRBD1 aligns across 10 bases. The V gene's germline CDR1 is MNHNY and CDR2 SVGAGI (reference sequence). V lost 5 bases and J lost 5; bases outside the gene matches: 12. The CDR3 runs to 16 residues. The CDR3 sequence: CASSDPRTGGWDEQYF. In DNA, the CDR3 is TGTGCCAGCAGTGACCCTAGGACAGGGGGATGGGACGAGCAGTACTTC.